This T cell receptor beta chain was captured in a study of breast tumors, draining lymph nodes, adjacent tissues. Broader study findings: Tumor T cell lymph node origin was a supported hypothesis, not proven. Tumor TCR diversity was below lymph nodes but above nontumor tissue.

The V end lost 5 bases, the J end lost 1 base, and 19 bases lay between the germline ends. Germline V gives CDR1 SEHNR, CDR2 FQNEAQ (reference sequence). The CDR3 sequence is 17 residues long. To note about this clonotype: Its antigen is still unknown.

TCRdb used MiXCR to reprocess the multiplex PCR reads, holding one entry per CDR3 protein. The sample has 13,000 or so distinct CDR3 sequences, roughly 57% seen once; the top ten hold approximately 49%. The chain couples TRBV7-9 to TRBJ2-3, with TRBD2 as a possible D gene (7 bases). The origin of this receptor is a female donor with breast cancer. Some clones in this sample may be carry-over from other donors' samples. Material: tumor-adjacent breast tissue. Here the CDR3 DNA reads TGTGCCAGCAGCATGGGACGGGCGGGGGCACGCACAGATACGCAGTATTTT. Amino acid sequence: CASSMGRAGARTDTQYF.